The clone carrying this TCR beta chain was observed a handful of times. The antigen remains unidentified. In germline, CDR1 is MNHEY, CDR2 SVGEGT. The CDR3 contains 13 residues. V was cut by 5 bases and J by 2 bases, with 10 bases left in between. The sample originates from a study of blood T cells in healthy people across ages. General study results and limits: When one million T cells were used, diversity estimates were thought to be underestimates. Fewer expanded clones and more diversity marked long-lived versus aged donors.

Aged roughly 6 to 90, donors were systemically healthy Caucasians from Russia. Then a second PCR, running roughly 7 to 11 cycles, was carried out with a sample-barcoded 5' primer and a J-beta primer mix. TCRdb called the 5' RACE reads again in MiXCR, with one record for every CDR3 protein. The sample includes 650,000 to 1,000,000 distinct CDR3 sequences, around 34% of them seen just once. This receptor was identified in a man between 18 and 35 years old in good health. Sequencing used blood. This chain links TRBV6-2 or TRBV6-3 with TRBJ2-7; D is unclear. The CDR3 DNA is TGTGCCAGCAGTCAACTTGGCCCCTACGAGCAGTACTTC. Translation gives CASSQLGPYEQYF.